A selection of T cell receptor beta chains follows, all from one sample in a study of T cells in Graves' hyperthyroidism and ophthalmopathy. TCRdb re-called the multiplex PCR reads through MiXCR, storing one row per CDR3 protein. The sample records 700,000 to 850,000 distinct CDR3 sequences, around a third being singletons. Sequencing used blood. The receptors were sampled from a woman aged 40 to 55 with Graves' hyperthyroidism. The CDR3 runs from the conserved cysteine through the conserved F or W. The D gene is left open where the match is weak. Rows give clone size only sometimes, using once, few, many, or a class for an expanded clone.

D: -
size: few
J: TRBJ1-2
V: TRBV20-1
CDR3: CSAYIYGYTF
DNA: TGCAGTGCTTATATCTATGGCTACACCTTC

D: -
size: many
J: TRBJ1-2
V: TRBV7-9
CDR3: CASSLVPGDSYGYTF
DNA: TGTGCCAGCAGCTTAGTCCCTGGGGATTCCTATGGCTACACCTTC

D: TRBD1
size: -
J: TRBJ1-2
V: TRBV6-5
CDR3: CASSYRDSGARGRRYDGYTF
DNA: TGTGCCAGCAGTTACAGGGACTCTGGGGCCAGGGGGCGAAGGTATGATGGCTACACCTTC

D: -
size: many
J: TRBJ1-2
V: TRBV24-1
CDR3: CATGRQTYGYTF
DNA: TGTGCCACTGGGAGACAGACCTATGGCTACACCTTC

D: TRBD1
size: -
J: TRBJ1-2
V: TRBV7-6
CDR3: CASSVDDRDRGHYGYTF
DNA: TGTGCCAGCAGCGTTGACGATCGGGACAGGGGACACTATGGCTACACCTTC

D: -
size: -
J: TRBJ2-3
V: TRBV13
CDR3: CASNKRQSTDTQYF
DNA: TGTGCCAGCAATAAGCGACAGAGCACAGATACGCAGTATTTT

D: TRBD1
size: -
J: TRBJ1-5
V: TRBV20-1
CDR3: CSARGAQGGRQPQHF
DNA: TGCAGTGCTAGAGGTGCACAGGGGGGCAGACAGCCCCAGCATTTT

D: TRBD1
size: few
J: TRBJ2-5
V: TRBV19
CDR3: CASSIVRTGQETQYF
DNA: TGTGCCAGTAGTATAGTTCGGACAGGACAAGAGACCCAGTACTTC

D: TRBD1
size: -
J: TRBJ2-7
V: TRBV6-5
CDR3: CASSYLTGGAYEQYF
DNA: TGTGCCAGCAGTTATTTGACAGGGGGGGCCTACGAGCAGTACTTC

D: -
size: many
J: TRBJ1-2
V: TRBV19
CDR3: CASSKARVDYGYTF
DNA: TGTGCCAGTAGTAAGGCCAGGGTCGACTATGGCTACACCTTC

D: -
size: -
J: TRBJ1-2
V: TRBV29-1
CDR3: CSATSGDYGYTF
DNA: TGCAGCGCGACCTCAGGAGACTATGGCTACACCTTC

D: -
size: few
J: TRBJ1-6
V: TRBV12-3/TRBV12-4
CDR3: CASSLEGRGDSPLHF
DNA: TGTGCCAGCAGTTTAGAGGGCAGGGGTGATTCACCCCTCCACTTT

D: TRBD1
size: -
J: TRBJ1-4
V: TRBV5-6
CDR3: CASSDGQGGGKLFF
DNA: TGTGCCAGCAGCGATGGACAGGGGGGTGGAAAACTGTTTTTT

D: -
size: -
J: TRBJ2-1
V: TRBV6-5
CDR3: CASSSGGSYNEQLF
DNA: TGTGCCAGCAGTTCGGGGGGCTCCTACAATGAGCAGCTCTTC

D: -
size: many
J: TRBJ1-5
V: TRBV6-5
CDR3: CASSYRGNQPQHF
DNA: TGTGCCAGCAGTTATCGGGGAAATCAGCCCCAGCATTTT

D: -
size: few
J: TRBJ1-6
V: TRBV6-5
CDR3: CASSLWGGSSYNSPLHF
DNA: TGTGCCAGCAGTCTTTGGGGGGGGAGCTCCTATAATTCACCCCTCCACTTT

D: -
size: many
J: TRBJ2-7
V: TRBV29-1
CDR3: CSVEAVGTYEQYF
DNA: TGCAGCGTTGAAGCTGTGGGTACCTACGAGCAGTACTTC

D: -
size: -
J: TRBJ1-4
V: TRBV5-1
CDR3: CASSFGQEGEKLFF
DNA: TGCGCCAGCAGCTTCGGGCAGGAGGGTGAAAAACTGTTTTTT

D: -
size: many
J: TRBJ1-5
V: TRBV12-3/TRBV12-4
CDR3: CASTSGPNQPQHF
DNA: TGTGCCAGCACTTCAGGACCCAATCAGCCCCAGCATTTT

D: TRBD2
size: -
J: TRBJ2-7
V: TRBV12-3/TRBV12-4
CDR3: CASSPLAGGTYEQYF
DNA: TGTGCCAGCAGTCCACTAGCGGGAGGCACCTACGAGCAGTACTTC

D: TRBD1
size: -
J: TRBJ2-6
V: TRBV29-1
CDR3: CSVAGTGQNSGANVLTF
DNA: TGCAGCGTTGCCGGGACAGGCCAAAACTCTGGGGCCAACGTCCTGACTTTC

D: -
size: many
J: TRBJ1-5
V: TRBV19
CDR3: CASRDPASRQPQHF
DNA: TGTGCCAGTAGAGACCCAGCCTCTAGACAGCCCCAGCATTTT

D: -
size: many
J: TRBJ2-6
V: TRBV5-5
CDR3: CASSFGRRGSGANVLTF
DNA: TGTGCCAGCAGTTTCGGACGAAGGGGCTCTGGGGCCAACGTCCTGACTTTC

D: TRBD1
size: -
J: TRBJ2-2
V: TRBV6-5
CDR3: CANPTGGNTGELFF
DNA: TGTGCCAACCCCACAGGGGGGAACACCGGGGAGCTGTTTTTT

D: -
size: -
J: TRBJ2-7
V: TRBV7-6
CDR3: CASSLVSLRGNEQYF
DNA: TGTGCCAGCAGCTTAGTATCTTTAAGGGGCAACGAGCAGTACTTC

D: TRBD1
size: -
J: TRBJ2-7
V: TRBV2
CDR3: CASETGNEQYF
DNA: TGTGCCAGCGAGACAGGGAACGAGCAGTACTTC

D: -
size: many
J: TRBJ1-1
V: TRBV20-1
CDR3: CSARSFSNTEAFF
DNA: TGCAGTGCTAGAAGTTTTTCGAACACTGAAGCTTTCTTT

D: -
size: -
J: TRBJ1-1
V: TRBV7-9
CDR3: CASSLGLGPTEAFF
DNA: TGTGCCAGCAGCTTAGGCTTGGGTCCCACTGAAGCTTTCTTT

D: TRBD2
size: -
J: TRBJ2-2
V: TRBV7-9
CDR3: CASSYSTSGNYGELFF
DNA: TGTGCCAGCAGTTACTCGACTAGCGGGAATTACGGGGAGCTGTTTTTT

D: -
size: many
J: TRBJ1-2
V: TRBV10-3
CDR3: CATEAQGSGYTF
DNA: TGTGCCACCGAGGCACAGGGCTCTGGCTACACCTTC

D: -
size: -
J: TRBJ2-5
V: TRBV7-2
CDR3: CASSREYQETQYF
DNA: TGTGCCAGCAGTCGGGAGTACCAAGAGACCCAGTACTTC

D: -
size: few
J: TRBJ2-7
V: TRBV7-9
CDR3: CASSDNRVLIYEQYF
DNA: TGTGCCAGCAGCGATAACCGGGTCTTAATCTACGAGCAGTACTTC

D: TRBD2
size: -
J: TRBJ2-7
V: TRBV12-3/TRBV12-4
CDR3: CASSNGLALAEQYF
DNA: TGTGCCAGCAGTAACGGACTAGCTCTTGCCGAGCAGTACTTC

D: -
size: many
J: TRBJ1-1
V: TRBV7-2
CDR3: CASSQLSGSSTEAFF
DNA: TGTGCCAGCAGCCAACTTTCAGGGTCATCCACTGAAGCTTTCTTT

D: TRBD1
size: -
J: TRBJ2-2
V: TRBV2
CDR3: CASRRTGGSLTGELFF
DNA: TGTGCCAGCAGACGGACAGGGGGCTCTTTGACCGGGGAGCTGTTTTTT

D: -
size: many
J: TRBJ1-2
V: TRBV20-1
CDR3: CSGRGHYGYTF
DNA: TGCAGTGGACGCGGGCACTATGGCTACACCTTC

D: -
size: many
J: TRBJ1-1
V: TRBV19
CDR3: CASSTLGIKDTEAFF
DNA: TGTGCCAGTAGTACCCTCGGGATCAAGGATACTGAAGCTTTCTTT

D: TRBD1
size: few
J: TRBJ1-2
V: TRBV5-6
CDR3: CASNPQGAFGYTF
DNA: TGTGCCAGCAACCCTCAGGGGGCGTTTGGCTACACCTTC

D: TRBD1
size: -
J: TRBJ1-1
V: TRBV6-1
CDR3: CASSEAWTGFGEAFF
DNA: TGTGCCAGCAGTGAAGCTTGGACAGGATTCGGTGAAGCTTTCTTT

D: -
size: few
J: TRBJ2-7
V: TRBV6-2/TRBV6-3
CDR3: CASSYSPGPYEQYF
DNA: TGTGCCAGCAGTTACTCCCCAGGGCCCTACGAGCAGTACTTC

D: -
size: -
J: TRBJ2-1
V: TRBV7-8
CDR3: CASSLVRGATYNEQFF
DNA: TGTGCCAGCAGCTTAGTTCGTGGGGCGACCTACAATGAGCAGTTCTTC

D: -
size: few
J: TRBJ1-1
V: TRBV7-9
CDR3: CASSLGHQNTEAFF
DNA: TGTGCCAGCAGCTTAGGACACCAGAACACTGAAGCTTTCTTT

D: -
size: many
J: TRBJ1-2
V: TRBV24-1
CDR3: CATSDVDPGGNYGYTF
DNA: TGTGCCACCAGTGATGTAGACCCGGGGGGCAACTATGGCTACACCTTC

D: TRBD1
size: -
J: TRBJ1-1
V: TRBV7-3
CDR3: CASSQPFGRGRPTEAFF
DNA: TGCGCCAGCAGCCAACCCTTTGGTAGGGGGCGCCCCACTGAAGCTTTCTTT

D: -
size: few
J: TRBJ1-1
V: TRBV4-3
CDR3: CASSQAGKEPNTEAFF
DNA: TGCGCCAGCAGCCAAGCGGGGAAAGAACCGAACACTGAAGCTTTCTTT